The 20 T cell receptor beta chains presented below share a single source sample, sequenced in a study of T cell responses to AZD1222 COVID-19 vaccine. Only in-frame clones appear in the TCRdb table, and some are missing; sequencing was by immunoSEQ multiplex PCR. The sample contains roughly 150,000 clones, around 91% of which appear only once. This specimen consisted of peripheral blood, obtained on day 0 of AZD1222 vaccination. Receptors were obtained from an adult in good health.

This clone was seen many times. Within the sample, other DNA sequences also encode this same CDR3. The V gene is TRBV5-1, the J gene TRBJ1-2; the D is unclear. There are 11 residues in the CDR3. V gave up 4 bases and J gave up 5 bases, with 6 bases separating them. Looked up from germline, CDR1 is SGHRS and CDR2 is YFSETQ. The CDR3 loop reads CASSLGYGYTF. CDR3 nucleotides: TGCGCCAGCAGCCTGGGGTATGGCTACACCTTC.

The chain joins TRBV3-1 (or the pseudogene TRBV3-2) to TRBJ2-7, with TRBD2 matching over 8 bases. This CDR3 comprises 16 residues. Germline V gives CDR1 LGHDT, CDR2 YNNKEL (reference sequence). V was clipped by 4 bases and J by 3 bases; unmatched bases: 11. The CDR3 loop reads CASSPLIAGPNYEQYF. The CDR3 nucleotides read TGTGCCAGCAGCCCCCTGATAGCGGGACCCAACTACGAGCAGTACTTC.

The rearrangement joins TRBV7-2 to TRBJ2-7; D might be TRBD1 or TRBD2, each matching 5 bases. The V end lost 1 base, the J end lost 0 bases, and 10 bases lay between the germline ends. CDR1 is SGHTA and CDR2 is FQGNSA in the germline V gene. CDR3 length equals 15 residues. CDR3 nucleotide sequence: TGTGCCAGCAGCTTAGGACGGGGCCTCTCCTACGAGCAGTACTTC. Translated, it gives CASSLGRGLSYEQYF. The full variable domain, its missing parts supplied by reference TRBV7-2 and TRBJ2-7, is GAGVSQSPSNKVTEKGKDVELRCDPISGHTALYWYRQSLGQGLEFLIYFQGNSAPDKSGLPSDRFSAERTGGSVSTLTIQRTQQEDSAVYLCASSLGRGLSYEQYFGPGTRLTVT.

V gene TRBV28 combines with J gene TRBJ1-1; D unclear. Per germline, CDR1 MDHEN and CDR2 SYDVKM. The V and J ends lost 3 bases and 5 bases respectively, with 13 bases between them. This CDR3 is 14 amino acids long. The CDR3 nucleotides are TGTGCCAGCAGTTTTCCAGGCATGGGGACTGAAGCTTTCTTT. Its protein is CASSFPGMGTEAFF.

The rearrangement joins TRBV7-9 to TRBJ1-2; 10 bases line up with TRBD1. Germline V gene sequence: CDR1 SEHNR, CDR2 FQNEAQ (reference sequence). Unmatched junction bases numbered 5, after V lost 5 bases and J lost 8 bases. The CDR3 extends over 13 amino acids. CDR3 DNA: TGTGCCAGCAGCCAGGGGACAGGGGCAGGCTACACCTTC. Translation gives CASSQGTGAGYTF.

The V gene is TRBV11-1, the J gene TRBJ2-3; tentatively, D is TRBD1 (6 bases). Per the germline V gene, CDR1 is SGHAT and CDR2 is FQDESV (reference sequence). V lost 1 base, J lost 2 bases, and 10 bases lay in between. This CDR3 has 15 amino acids. CDR3 amino acids: CASSLGQGNTDTQYF. The CDR3 DNA reads TGTGCCAGCAGCTTAGGGCAGGGGAACACAGATACGCAGTATTTT.

The chain links TRBV7-2 to TRBJ2-1, with D uncertain. The V gene lost 4 bases and the J gene lost 4 bases, with 17 bases spanning the gap. CDR3 length: 16 residues. Germline values: CDR1 SGHTA, CDR2 FQGNSA. In DNA, the CDR3 is TGTGCCAGCAGCTCCCGACTTGCCCAAAGATACAATGAGCAGTTCTTC. This codes for CASSSRLAQRYNEQFF. Full variable domain (remainder filled in from reference TRBV7-2 and TRBJ2-1): GAGVSQSPSNKVTEKGKDVELRCDPISGHTALYWYRQSLGQGLEFLIYFQGNSAPDKSGLPSDRFSAERTGGSVSTLTIQRTQQEDSAVYLCASSSRLAQRYNEQFFGPGTRLTVL.

The genes are TRBV30 and TRBJ2-3, with D possibly TRBD2 on 5 matching bases. V was pared by 3 bases and J by 7 bases, with 14 bases between. CDR3 length: 13 residues. Germline V gene data show CDR1 as GTSNPN and CDR2 as SVGIG (reference sequence). The CDR3 sequence is CAWSQGGSYTQYF. CDR3 DNA: TGTGCCTGGAGCCAAGGAGGTAGCTATACGCAGTATTTT.

The chain is built from TRBV3-1 (or the pseudogene TRBV3-2) and TRBJ2-2; tentative D call: TRBD2 (6 bases). This CDR3 is built from 16 residues. Germline CDR1 LGHDT, CDR2 YNNKEL (reference sequence). Trimming took 4 bases from V and 5 from J, leaving 17 bases between them. DNA of the CDR3: TGTGCCAGCAGCCGAACCGGGACTGGAGTGACCGGGGAGCTGTTTTTT. Translated: CASSRTGTGVTGELFF.

The chain uses TRBV12-3 or TRBV12-4 and TRBJ2-2; no firm D call. CDR3 length equals 11 residues. Trimming stripped 5 bases from V and 7 bases from J, with 5 bases between. CDR3 loop: CASSPSGELFF. Written as DNA, the CDR3 is TGTGCCAGCAGTCCAAGCGGGGAGCTGTTTTTT.

The J gene is TRBJ2-5, the V gene TRBV7-3; tentatively, D is TRBD2 (6 bases). The V end lost 0 bases, the J end lost 7 bases, and 18 bases lay between the germline ends. The CDR3 covers 16 residues. CDR1 is SGHTA, CDR2 FQGTGA, per germline. Here the CDR3 reads CASSLTPSGVGGTQYF. CDR3 coding DNA: TGTGCCAGCAGCTTAACCCCGAGCGGAGTGGGGGGGACCCAGTACTTC. The full variable domain, completed using reference TRBV7-3 and TRBJ2-5, is GAGVSQTPSNKVTEKGKYVELRCDPISGHTALYWYRQSLGQGPEFLIYFQGTGAADDSGLPNDRFFAVRPEGSVSTLKIQRTERGDSAVYLCASSLTPSGVGGTQYFGPGTRLLVL.

This chain links TRBV28 with TRBJ2-4; D is undetermined. CDR1 and CDR2 from the germline V gene are MDHEN and SYDVKM. This CDR3 contains 15 residues. The V and J ends lost 7 bases and 0 bases respectively, with 13 bases between them. The CDR3 protein is CASTSPGLAKNIQYF. CDR3 bases: TGTGCCAGCACCTCACCCGGTTTAGCCAAAAACATTCAGTACTTC.

This clone was recorded a few times. The V and J genes are TRBV9 and TRBJ1-1; TRBD1 aligns across 10 bases. V was clipped by 4 bases and J by 7 bases; unmatched bases: 10. Germline-derived CDR1 and CDR2 are SGDLS and YYNGEE. This CDR3 is built from 15 residues. The CDR3 coding sequence is TGTGCCAGCAGCATGGATACCGGGACAGGGGTTGAAGCTTTCTTT. Its translation is CASSMDTGTGVEAFF.

The rearrangement joins TRBV28 to TRBJ1-6, with no clear D. This CDR3 contains 14 residues. V was pared by 6 bases and J by 9 bases, with 15 bases between. Germline values: CDR1 MDHEN, CDR2 SYDVKM. The CDR3 is CASSSRGPFSPLHF. Written as DNA, the CDR3 is TGTGCCAGCAGCAGCAGAGGTCCCTTTTCACCCCTCCACTTT.

This chain links TRBV28 with TRBJ1-2, with D tentatively TRBD1 (5 bases). The length of the CDR3 is 12 residues. Per the germline V gene, CDR1 is MDHEN and CDR2 is SYDVKM. Trimming pared 7 bases from V and 8 bases from J, leaving 14 bases between. The CDR3 here is CASNQGAFGYTF. The CDR3, as DNA: TGTGCCAGCAACCAGGGAGCATTCGGCTACACCTTC.

As DNA, the CDR3 is TGTGCCAGTAGTATTAGGGGGACAGGGTACGGGAGCAATCAGCCCCAGCATTTT. This codes for CASSIRGTGYGSNQPQHF. This rearrangement joins TRBV19 to TRBJ1-5; 9 nucleotides match TRBD1. Unmatched junction bases numbered 10, after V lost 3 bases and J lost 1 base. CDR1 is LNHDA, CDR2 SQIVND, per germline (reference sequence). CDR3 length: 18 amino acids.

This chain connects TRBV29-1 to TRBJ1-1; D not certain. V lost 6 bases, J lost 0 bases, and 5 bases lay in between. Germline V gives CDR1 SQVTM, CDR2 ANQGSEA. The CDR3 contains 11 residues. The CDR3, as DNA: TGCAGCGTAATCTTGAACACTGAAGCTTTCTTT. It encodes CSVILNTEAFF.

This chain uses TRBV18 with TRBJ1-2; TRBD1 might be the D (5 bases). This CDR3 has 14 residues. Germline lookup yields CDR1 KGHSH and CDR2 LQKENI. V dropped 2 bases and J dropped 4 bases, with 11 bases sitting between them. The CDR3: CASSPNSGSYGYTF. The CDR3 bases are TGTGCCAGCTCACCAAATTCAGGGAGCTATGGCTACACCTTC.

V usage is TRBV28 and J usage is TRBJ2-7; perhaps TRBD1 as D (5 bases). The CDR3 loop spans 13 amino acids. CDR1 MDHEN and CDR2 SYDVKM come from the germline V gene. The V and J ends lost 7 bases and 3 bases respectively, with 13 bases between them. The CDR3 loop reads CASMGPYFYEQYF. CDR3 DNA sequence: TGTGCCAGCATGGGGCCCTATTTCTACGAGCAGTACTTC.

The CDR3 spells CASSQGWQATNYGYTF. The CDR3 nucleotides read TGCGCCAGCAGCCAAGGATGGCAGGCGACTAACTATGGCTACACCTTC. The rearrangement links TRBV4-1 to TRBJ1-2; D is unclear. Trimming stripped 1 base from V and 0 bases from J, with 12 bases between. This CDR3 has 16 residues. The V gene's germline CDR1 is MGHRA and CDR2 YSYEKL.